The source of this T cell receptor beta chain is a study of blood T cells in healthy people across ages. Broader study findings: Roughly linear age-related decline in beta diversity appeared, significant by age 40.

The authors ran a second PCR of roughly 6 to 12 cycles using a sample-barcoded 5' primer and a J-beta primer mix. TCRdb reanalysed the 5' RACE reads using MiXCR and keeps one entry per CDR3 protein. The profile shows about 1.6 million distinct CDR3 sequences, almost 35% of them singletons. A few counts support this clonotype. Its antigen is still unknown. Input material: blood. The sequence derives from a woman aged 25 to 39 in good health.

CDR3 sequence reads: CASRRQGGTGELFF. Written as DNA, the CDR3 is TGTGCCAGCCGCCGACAGGGGGGCACCGGGGAGCTGTTTTTT. The chain has TRBV7-3 and TRBJ2-2; 9 positions match TRBD1. V trimming: 8 bases; J trimming: 4 bases; junction bases outside the gene matches: 5. This CDR3 region has 14 residues. Germline lookup yields CDR1 SGHTA and CDR2 FQGTGA.